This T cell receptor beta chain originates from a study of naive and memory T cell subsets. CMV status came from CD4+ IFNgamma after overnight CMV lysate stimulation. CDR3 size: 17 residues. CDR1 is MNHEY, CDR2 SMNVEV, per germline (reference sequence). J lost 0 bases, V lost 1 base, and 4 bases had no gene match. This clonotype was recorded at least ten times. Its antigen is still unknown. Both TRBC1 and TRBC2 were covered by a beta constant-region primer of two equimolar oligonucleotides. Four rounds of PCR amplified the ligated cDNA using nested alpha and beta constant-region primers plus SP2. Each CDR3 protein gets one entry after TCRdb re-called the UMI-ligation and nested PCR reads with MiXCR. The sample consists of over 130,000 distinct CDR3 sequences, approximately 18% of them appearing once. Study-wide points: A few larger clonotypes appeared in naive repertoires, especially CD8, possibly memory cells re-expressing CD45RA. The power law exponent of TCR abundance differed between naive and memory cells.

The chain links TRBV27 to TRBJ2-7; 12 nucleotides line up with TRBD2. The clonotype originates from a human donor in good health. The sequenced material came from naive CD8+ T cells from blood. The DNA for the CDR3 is TGTGCCAGCAGTTTATTTCAGACTAGCGGGAGCTCCTACGAGCAGTACTTC. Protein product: CASSLFQTSGSSYEQYF.